The 28 T cell receptor beta chains listed next were all sequenced from one sample in a study of tumor-infiltrating lymphocytes in primary liver carcinoma. TCR beta cDNA was prepared out of roughly 450 ng total RNA by means of a constant-region primer. Researchers made the TCR beta libraries by running three nested multiplex PCR rounds with slightly modified ARM-PCR. Use of TRBV1-TRBV30 forward primers with a C-beta reverse primer characterized the first two PCR rounds, which lasted about 11 cycles each. TCRdb itself ran the multiplex PCR reads through MiXCR, one entry per CDR3 protein. Found here are some 320,000 distinct CDR3 sequences, approximately 60% of them singletons; the top ten hold 9%. Unsorted whole blood supplied the blood RNA, and germline DNA was isolated too. The sequencing sample was made of peripheral blood. The receptors stem from a man aged 40-50 years with primary liver carcinoma and hepatitis B virus infection.

Concerning this clonotype itself: A junction boundary mismatches the germline segment, possibly from a read error. CDR3: CASSFKGNTPLHF. The CDR3 nucleotides read TGTGCCAGCAGCTTCAAGGGTAATACACCCCTCCACTTT. V usage is TRBV11-1 and J usage is TRBJ1-6; D is unclear. The CDR3 loop spans 13 amino acids. Per the germline V gene, CDR1 is SGHAT and CDR2 is FQDESV (reference sequence).

This clonotype was observed a single time. A single base separates this from a much larger clone, so it may be a read error. The chain combines TRBV25-1 with TRBJ2-7, with D perhaps TRBD1 (6 bases). CDR3 size: 14 residues. The germline gives CDR1 MGHDK, CDR2 SYGVNS. CDR3 residues: CTSSEGEKSYEQYF. Written as DNA, the CDR3 is TGTACCAGCAGTGAGGGGGAGAAGTCCTACGAGCAGTACTTC.

The gene calls are TRBV6-1 and TRBJ1-1; D unresolved. The CDR3 totals 14 residues. The V and J ends lost 4 bases and 1 base respectively, with 10 bases between them. CDR1 and CDR2 (germline): MNHNS, SASEGT. CDR3: CASSVPGGNTEAFF. For the CDR3, the DNA is TGTGCCAGCAGTGTTCCTGGCGGGAACACTGAAGCTTTCTTT.

The V and J genes are TRBV30 and TRBJ2-1; D is undetermined. The ends were cut back, 1 base at V and 9 bases at J, with 7 bases in the middle. Germline CDR1 and CDR2: GTSNPN and SVGIG (reference sequence). The CDR3 extends over 11 amino acids. The CDR3 coding sequence is TGTGCCTGGAGTGAAAACAGTGAGCAGTTCTTC. It is translated as CAWSENSEQFF.

With regard to this clonotype: The junction does not match germline at one end; this may be a read error. V gene TRBV5-4 combines with J gene TRBJ2-1, with 13 bases that match TRBD2. The CDR3 sequence is 17 residues long. CDR1 is SGHNT, CDR2 YYREEE, per germline (reference sequence). This CDR3 reads CASSPETSGRPVDEQLF. CDR3 coding DNA: TGTGCCAGCAGCCCTGAGACTAGCGGGAGGCCGGTGGATGAGCAGCTCTTC.

As for this clonotype: A much larger clone lies a single base off, so this may be a read error. The rearrangement uses TRBV12-3 or TRBV12-4 and TRBJ2-1, with 7 positions matching TRBD1. This CDR3 contains 14 residues. Trimming cost V 5 bases and J 11 bases; bases outside gene matches: 12. In DNA form, the CDR3 reads TGTGCCAGCAGTACAGGGGCAAACCGGCGCAAGCAGTTCTTC. Translation gives CASSTGANRRKQFF.

Note on this clonotype: A much larger clonotype is one base distant, so this may be a read error. This likely comes from a read error, as the CDR3 has no conserved phenylalanine or tryptophan at its end. This chain joins TRBV12-3 or TRBV12-4 and TRBJ1-1; D gene unclear. This CDR3 contains 14 residues. With 7 bases removed from V and 5 bases from J, the gap between germline ends came to 17 bases. The CDR3 loop is CASNPGMGRTEAFI. Here the CDR3 DNA reads TGTGCCAGCAACCCGGGCATGGGAAGGACTGAAGCTTTCATT.

The chain combines TRBV19 with TRBJ2-7; 7 positions agree with TRBD2. Looked up from germline, CDR1 is LNHDA and CDR2 is SQIVND (reference sequence). The CDR3 is 14 residues long. Trimming removed 9 bases from V and 2 bases from J; junction bases left unmatched: 10. Here the CDR3 reads CARSGLAEPYEQYF. CDR3 bases: TGTGCCAGAAGTGGCCTAGCGGAGCCCTACGAGCAGTACTTC.

This clonotype was counted once. Given a much more abundant clone one base away, this may be a read error. The V gene is TRBV29-1, the J gene TRBJ2-1; 11 positions agree with TRBD2. This CDR3 spans 14 amino acids. Germline V gives CDR1 SQVTM, CDR2 ANQGSEA. The CDR3 sequence is CGVRLAGQYNEQFF. DNA for the CDR3: TGCGGCGTAAGACTAGCGGGACAGTACAATGAGCAGTTCTTC.

For this clonotype: Relative to the germline gene, one junction end is altered; a read error may explain this. This chain uses TRBV7-9 with TRBJ2-3; possible D gene TRBD1, 6 bases. Germline V lookup: CDR1 SEHNR, CDR2 FQNEAQ (reference sequence). The CDR3 consists of 16 residues. The CDR3 sequence: CASSLALRQGTDTQYF. The CDR3 DNA reads TGTGCCAGCAGTTTAGCTTTGAGACAGGGCACAGATACGCAGTATTTT.

Of note for this clonotype: The junction shows a germline mismatch at one end, possibly a read error. The rearrangement links TRBV11-1 to TRBJ2-5; TRBD1 is a possible D gene (6 bases). The CDR3 totals 11 residues. Looked up from germline, CDR1 is SGHAT and CDR2 is FQDESV (reference sequence). The DNA for the CDR3 is TGTGCTAGCAGCCCAGGGGAGACCCAGCACTTC. Protein product: CASSPGETQHF.

The J gene is TRBJ2-3, the V gene TRBV5-1, with D unclear. Germline V CDR1 and CDR2: SGHRS, YFSETQ. Trimming pared 6 bases from V and 0 bases from J, leaving 14 bases between. There are 15 residues in the CDR3. The CDR3 sequence: CASTPTVSSTDTQYF. The CDR3 coding sequence is TGCGCCAGCACTCCCACCGTGAGTAGCACAGATACGCAGTATTTT.

The table lists this clonotype with a few counts. The gene calls are TRBV5-1 and TRBJ2-3, with 8 bases fitting TRBD1. This CDR3 has 17 amino acids. The ends lost 1 base at V and 2 bases at J; junction bases unmatched: 9. Germline CDR1 reads SGHRS; CDR2 reads YFSETQ. This CDR3 reads CASSLIGDRSPTDTQYF. The CDR3 region has the DNA TGCGCCAGCAGCTTGATTGGGGACAGGAGCCCCACAGATACGCAGTATTTT.

This clonotype has at least ten counts. The chain employs TRBV6-5 and TRBJ2-2; 10 bases line up with TRBD1. Germline CDR1 and CDR2: MNHEY and SVGAGI. V lost 6 bases and J lost 1; bases outside the gene matches: 11. CDR3 length equals 18 residues. CDR3 residues: CASRKGQGFGLNTGELFF. DNA of the CDR3: TGTGCCAGCAGGAAGGGACAGGGGTTTGGGTTGAACACCGGGGAGCTGTTTTTT.

In this sample, this clonotype turned up many times. The chain joins TRBV12-3 or TRBV12-4 to TRBJ1-3; a weak D match, TRBD1 (6 bases). V dropped 6 bases and J dropped 5 bases, with 17 bases sitting between them. This CDR3 spans 15 amino acids. DNA for the CDR3: TGTGCCAGCAGACCCTCAGGGGATGTGAGAAACACCATATATTTT. This codes for CASRPSGDVRNTIYF.

About this clonotype: Since a much larger clone is just one base distant, this may be a read error. This chain connects TRBV4-2 to TRBJ2-2; no reliable D call. This CDR3 region has 13 residues. Trimming cost V 7 bases and J 8 bases, with 14 bases left between them. Germline V CDR1 and CDR2: LGHNA, YNFKEQ. The CDR3 DNA follows: TGTGCCAGCAACATAGGTGGTATGGGGGAGCTGTTTTTT. It yields the protein CASNIGGMGELFF.

For this clonotype: The conserved phenylalanine or tryptophan normally closing the CDR3 is absent here, so this likely arose from a read error. This rearrangement joins TRBV29-1 to TRBJ2-1, with TRBD1 matching over 9 bases. CDR1 SQVTM and CDR2 ANQGSEA come from the germline V gene. CDR3 size: 16 residues. CDR3 in amino acids: CIDLPGQGSSYNEQFV. The CDR3 DNA is TGCATCGACCTCCCGGGACAGGGAAGCTCCTACAATGAGCAGTTCGTC.

Regarding this clonotype: One end of the junction fails to match germline, which may point to a read error. The rearrangement joins TRBV6-2 or TRBV6-3 to TRBJ2-5; 9 nucleotides align to TRBD1. CDR3 size: 15 residues. Per germline, CDR1 MNHEY and CDR2 SVGEGT. The DNA for the CDR3 is TGTGTCAGCAGGCGGGACAGGGTTATCCAAGAGACCCAGTACTTC. It yields the protein CVSRRDRVIQETQYF.

Comments on this clonotype: Relative to the germline gene, one junction end is altered; a read error may explain this. V and J are TRBV4-3 and TRBJ2-1; D is possibly TRBD2 (5 bases). Looked up from germline, CDR1 is LGHNA and CDR2 is YSLEER. CDR3 length: 16 amino acids. The CDR3, as DNA: TGCGCCAGCAGCACCGAGCGGAGTAGCTACTACAATGGGCAGTTCTTC. Translation gives CASSTERSSYYNGQFF.

About this clonotype: This may come from a read error, since a much larger clone is one base off. J is TRBJ1-1 and V is TRBV13; D is unclear. The CDR3 runs to 13 residues. CDR1 is PRHDT, CDR2 FYEKMQ, per germline (reference sequence). The CDR3 here is CASSLGWNSEAFF. CDR3 nucleotides: TGTGCCAGCAGCCTCGGCTGGAACAGTGAAGCTTTCTTT.

V gene TRBV4-2 combines with J gene TRBJ2-6; D unresolved. The CDR3 extends over 16 amino acids. Trimming pared 0 bases from V and 0 bases from J, leaving 6 bases between. Germline lookup yields CDR1 LGHNA and CDR2 YNFKEQ. CDR3 in DNA: TGTGCCAGCAGCCAAGAAGGCAGCTCTGGGGCCAACGTCCTGACTTTC. This codes for CASSQEGSSGANVLTF.

This clonotype was recorded many times. This chain joins TRBV5-1 and TRBJ2-7; D is unresolved. CDR3 length: 15 residues. CDR1 is SGHRS, CDR2 YFSETQ, per germline. Trimming stripped 4 bases from V and 0 bases from J, with 14 bases between. The CDR3 DNA is TGCGCCAGCAGCCCCTCCCCCCGCAGCTCCTACGAGCAGTACTTC. Translation: CASSPSPRSSYEQYF.

Concerning this clonotype itself: Its ends do not fully match the called genes, so a read error is possible. The rearrangement joins TRBV12-5 to TRBJ2-2; TRBD2 might be the D (6 bases). This CDR3 spans 13 amino acids. Per the germline V gene, CDR1 is LGHNT and CDR2 is FRNRAP. This CDR3 reads CASGRGSTGGLFF. As DNA, the CDR3 is TGTGCCAGTGGTCGGGGTTCCACCGGGGGGCTGTTTTTT.

There are many counts of this clonotype. The chain recombines TRBV6-1 with TRBJ1-5, with D maybe TRBD1 (5 bases). The ends were cut back, 6 bases at V and 6 bases at J, with 21 bases in the middle. This CDR3 region has 16 residues. From germline, CDR1 is MNHNS and CDR2 SASEGT. The CDR3 protein is CASRGGAGQISQPQHF. DNA for the CDR3: TGTGCCAGCAGGGGAGGGGCAGGGCAAATAAGTCAGCCCCAGCATTTT.

Worth noting for this clonotype: A read error may account for a junction end that differs from germline. This sequence joins TRBV11-1 and TRBJ2-3; D gene uncertain. This CDR3 is 15 amino acids long. CDR1 SGHAT and CDR2 FQDESV come from the germline V gene (reference sequence). The CDR3 DNA reads TGTGCCGGCAGCTTATATAGAAATGGGACAGATACGCAGTATTTT. It codes for CAGSLYRNGTDTQYF.

Turning to this clonotype: A much larger clone differs by one base, so this may be a read error. This chain joins TRBV28 and TRBJ1-6; weak D call: TRBD1 (6 bases). Germline assignment: CDR1 MDHEN and CDR2 SYDVKM. This CDR3 is 15 amino acids long. CDR3: CVSSPTTGWYSPLHF. CDR3 in DNA: TGTGTCAGCAGTCCTACCACAGGGTGGTATTCACCCCTCCACTTT.

This clonotype occurred once. A much larger clone differs from this one at a single base, so this may be a read error. This sequence joins TRBV6-2 or TRBV6-3 and TRBJ2-2; TRBD2 matches 8 bases. J gave up 6 bases and V 6 bases, and 9 bases lay outside the gene matches. Germline V gives CDR1 MNHEY, CDR2 SVGEGT. The length of the CDR3 is 15 residues. The CDR3 DNA is TGTGCCAGCAGCCTACGGACTAGCCAGTCCGGGGAGCTGTTTTTT. Translated, it gives CASSLRTSQSGELFF.

The chain employs TRBV28 and TRBJ2-1; TRBD1 is a possible D gene (6 bases). CDR1 is MDHEN and CDR2 is SYDVKM in the germline V gene. Trimming stripped 10 bases from V and 10 bases from J, with 32 bases between. The CDR3 has 17 amino acids. This chain's CDR3 is CATRGRVAGTGVGEQFF. CDR3 coding DNA: TGTGCCACCAGGGGCAGGGTGGCCGGGACCGGCGTAGGCGAGCAGTTCTTC.